This T cell receptor (beta chain) was sequenced for a study of Tregs in tolerant kidney transplant recipients. General observations from the study: Tregs expanded with activated donor B cells seemed most donor-specific. Nucleotide sequences could not be compared across some patients' samples due to primer changes. The small number of patients limits these findings pending further validation.

This CDR3 has 15 amino acids. Trimming pared 7 bases from V and 3 bases from J, leaving 17 bases between. The germline CDR1 and CDR2 sequences are SEHNR and FQNEAQ (reference sequence). Recipients received nonmyeloablative bone marrow transplants from related graft donors, with transient mixed chimerism. Thawed PBMCs were FACS-sorted into unstimulated CD4+CD25+CD127- regulatory T cells, CD4+CD25- non-regulatory cells, CD4 and CD8 cells. Only in-frame clones appear in the TCRdb table, and some are missing; sequencing was by immunoSEQ multiplex PCR. The data hold about 64,000 clones, with about 90% observed a single time. As to this clone: What it binds is not known.

V is TRBV7-9 and J is TRBJ2-3; D is perhaps TRBD2 (7 bases). The clonotype comes from a human patient who received a combined kidney and bone marrow transplant. Part of the T cell pool may stem from the graft donor. The sequenced sample was CD4+ T cells from blood (PBMCs), obtained 6 months after the transplant. CDR3 in amino acids: CASTHGGGSTDTQYF. The CDR3 bases are TGTGCCAGCACCCACGGGGGCGGGAGTACAGATACGCAGTATTTT.